The sequence of this TCR beta chain was determined in a study of shared clonotypes between healthy human individuals. The overall study: Each donor's CD8 memory used one plate, CD8 naive two, each CD4 subset three.

As regards this clone: Its matching antigen is unknown.

V was pared by 8 bases and J by 0 bases, with 5 bases between. The CDR3 covers 12 residues. Germline V gene lookup returns CDR1 MDHEN and CDR2 SYDVKM. General observations from the study: Clonotypes shared by all four donors outscored non-shared clonotypes in generation probability.

Every subset's genomic DNA went evenly onto several immunoSEQ plates. Original processing notes: Filtering differed for immunoSEQ, which gave only junction sequences without quality scores. Some clones are missing from TCRdb's copy, which holds only in-frame ones; the method was immunoSEQ multiplex PCR. V, J and clone size are those of that table, while D and trimming were read from the DNA. The data contain roughly 2,500,000 clones, 93% of them singletons. The sequencing sample was made of naive CD4+ T cells from PBMCs. As to subset: CD45RA+ positively selected. The chain employs TRBV28 and TRBJ2-1, with D uncertain. The TCR was taken from a man in his late teens or twenties in good health. Some clones in this sample may be carry-over from other donors' samples. CDR3 DNA sequence: TGTGCCAGCCAGAGCTCCTACAATGAGCAGTTCTTC. The encoded protein is CASQSSYNEQFF.